These 9 T cell receptor beta chains share one sample of origin, sequenced in a study of shared clonotypes between healthy human individuals. Generated by immunoSEQ multiplex PCR, the TCRdb table keeps only in-frame clones and is missing some. The sample lists some 1 million clones, 60% to 80% occurring once. Sequenced: memory CD4+ T cells sorted from blood. Subset denoted: CD45RA-negative fraction. These receptors all stem from a man between 18 and 35 years old in good health.

A single count supports this clone. The chain couples TRBV7-9 to TRBJ2-5; TRBD2 matches 12 bases. CDR1 and CDR2 from the germline V gene are SEHNR and FQNEAQ (reference sequence). The CDR3 extends over 15 amino acids. With 4 bases clipped from V and 5 bases from J, the junction kept 5 bases outside the gene matches. The CDR3 bases are TGTGCCAGCAGCTCGACTAGCGGGAGATCGGAGACCCAGTACTTC. Its protein is CASSSTSGRSETQYF.

This rearrangement joins TRBV5-6 to TRBJ1-6; 7 bases match TRBD1. Trimming cost V 1 base and J 7 bases; bases outside gene matches: 5. Per the germline V gene, CDR1 is SGHDT and CDR2 is YYEEEE. CDR3 length: 15 amino acids. This CDR3 reads CASSLSPGGNSPLHF. The CDR3 DNA reads TGTGCCAGCAGCTTGTCGCCAGGGGGGAATTCACCCCTCCACTTT.

J is TRBJ1-1 and V is TRBV29-1; 9 nucleotides line up with TRBD1. Unmatched junction bases numbered 6, after V lost 6 bases and J lost 10 bases. Germline V gene sequence: CDR1 SQVTM, CDR2 ANQGSEA. This CDR3 has 11 amino acids. CDR3 DNA: TGCAGCGTCAGGACAGGGGCGGGAGCTTTCTTT. Translated: CSVRTGAGAFF.

This clone was observed at least ten times. The genes are TRBV5-1 and TRBJ2-7; D is undetermined. This CDR3 has 13 residues. V was cut by 0 bases and J by 4 bases, with 8 bases left in between. From germline, CDR1 is SGHRS and CDR2 YFSETQ. The CDR3 DNA reads as TGCGCCAGCAGCTTGGAGGACGCGTACGAGCAGTACTTC. Translation: CASSLEDAYEQYF.

The genes are TRBV9 and TRBJ2-1; 8 positions match TRBD2. The CDR3 is made up of 16 amino acids. Trimming at V came to 3 bases and at J to 4 bases, leaving 9 bases not matched to a gene. CDR1 is SGDLS, CDR2 YYNGEE, per germline. CDR3 sequence (DNA): TGTGCCAGCAGCGCCGGACAGCGGGGGCGTTACAATGAGCAGTTCTTC. Amino acids: CASSAGQRGRYNEQFF.

The V gene is TRBV20-1, the J gene TRBJ2-1, with D perhaps being TRBD1 or TRBD2 (6 bases each). Germline V lookup: CDR1 DFQATT, CDR2 SNEGSKA (reference sequence). CDR3 length: 11 residues. Deletions cut 6 bases from V and 10 bases from J, with 13 bases between. The CDR3 bases are TGCAGTGCCAAGGGGGGTTGGGAGCAGTTCTTC. Translated: CSAKGGWEQFF.

This clone came up a few times. This specimen includes other DNA sequences encoding the same CDR3. The chain has TRBV5-1 and TRBJ2-7; no clear D. V was trimmed by 0 bases and J by 4 bases, leaving 2 bases between them. The germline CDR1 and CDR2 sequences are SGHRS and YFSETQ. This CDR3 contains 11 residues. Here the CDR3 DNA reads TGCGCCAGCAGCTTGGAATACGAGCAGTACTTC. As protein: CASSLEYEQYF.

This clone showed up many times. V gene TRBV6-4 combines with J gene TRBJ2-1; D is ambiguous. Germline V gene sequence: CDR1 MRHNA, CDR2 SNTAGT. V was shortened by 3 bases and J by 6 bases, with 12 bases between the two germline ends. The CDR3 is 14 residues long. The CDR3 DNA reads as TGTGCCAGCAGTGAAGATATCCGAAGCAATGAGCAGTTCTTC. This translates into CASSEDIRSNEQFF.

J is TRBJ1-1 and V is TRBV5-6; 10 bases map to TRBD1. The CDR3 runs 15 residues. In germline, CDR1 is SGHDT, CDR2 YYEEEE. V shed 4 bases, J shed 4 bases, and the junction held 7 bases outside the gene matches. DNA for the CDR3: TGTGCCAGCAGCAGCCCCCGGGACAGGGGCACTGAAGCTTTCTTT. Protein sequence: CASSSPRDRGTEAFF.